This T cell receptor beta chain came from a study of vaccination effects on CD4 cells after COVID-19. Overall study: Participants each got two BNT162b2 or mRNA-1273 vaccine doses.

Study findings and constraints: A shortage of convalescent patients and an absence of early post-infection timepoints characterized the study.

This clone was recorded a few times. What it binds is not known. This table comes from immunoSEQ multiplex PCR, and its TCRdb copy is limited to in-frame clones, with some not included. Of about 34,000 clones listed, roughly 66% are singletons. Per germline, CDR1 SNHLY and CDR2 FYNNEI. Trimming took off 3 bases at V and 4 bases at J, with 16 bases between the two ends. This CDR3 comprises 15 residues. Antigen-specific CD4+ T cells were expanded with viral peptide pools in the ViraFEST assay before sequencing. Having been cultured for roughly 11 days, the cells underwent CD4+ T cell isolation. According to PCR results, the person was infected with SARS-CoV-2 between March and December 2020. A few million PBMC were seeded per well and grown in the presence of 10 IU/ml IL-2 and 9.5 to 10 ug/ml peptides.

The sequence was obtained from a human donor who had a prior SARS-CoV-2 infection. The chain joins TRBV2 to TRBJ2-7; the D gene could be TRBD1 or TRBD2 (5 bases each). Sequencing was performed on CD4+ T cells from PBMCs cultured with a peptide pool, taken before COVID-19 vaccination. This CDR3 reads CASSDGAWGTYEQYF. The CDR3 DNA is TGTGCCAGCAGTGATGGGGCATGGGGGACGTACGAGCAGTACTTC. Full variable domain (rest looked up from reference TRBV2 and TRBJ2-7): EPEVTQTPSHQVTQMGQEVILRCVPISNHLYFYWYRQILGQKVEFLVSFYNNEISEKSEIFDDQFSVERPDGSNFTLKIRSTKLEDSAMYFCASSDGAWGTYEQYFGPGTRLTVT.